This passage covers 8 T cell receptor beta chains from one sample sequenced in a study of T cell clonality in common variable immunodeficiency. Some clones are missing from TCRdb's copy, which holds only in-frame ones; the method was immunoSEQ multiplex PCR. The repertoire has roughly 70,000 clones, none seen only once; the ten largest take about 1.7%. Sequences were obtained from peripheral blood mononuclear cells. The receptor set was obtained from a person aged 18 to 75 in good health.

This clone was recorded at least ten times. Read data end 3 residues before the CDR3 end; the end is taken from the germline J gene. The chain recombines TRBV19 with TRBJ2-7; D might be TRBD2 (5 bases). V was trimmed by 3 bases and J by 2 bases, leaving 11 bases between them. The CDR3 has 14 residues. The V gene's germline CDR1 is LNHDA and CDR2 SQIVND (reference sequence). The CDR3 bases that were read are TGTGCCAGTAGTATTTCCGGCGGGCCCTACGAG. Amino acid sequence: CASSISGGPYE. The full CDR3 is CASSISGGPYEQYF.

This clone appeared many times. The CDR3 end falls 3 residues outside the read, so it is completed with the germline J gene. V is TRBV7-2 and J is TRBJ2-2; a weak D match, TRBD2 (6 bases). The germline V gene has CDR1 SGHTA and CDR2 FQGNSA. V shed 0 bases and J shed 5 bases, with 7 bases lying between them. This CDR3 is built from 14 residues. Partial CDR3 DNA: TGTGCCAGCAGCTTAGCGGCGGGGACCGGGGAG. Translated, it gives CASSLAAGTGE. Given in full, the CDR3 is CASSLAAGTGELFF. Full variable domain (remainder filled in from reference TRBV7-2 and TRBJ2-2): GAGVSQSPSNKVTEKGKDVELRCDPISGHTALYWYRQSLGQGLEFLIYFQGNSAPDKSGLPSDRFSAERTGGSVSTLTIQRTQQEDSAVYLCASSLAAGTGELFFGEGSRLTVL.

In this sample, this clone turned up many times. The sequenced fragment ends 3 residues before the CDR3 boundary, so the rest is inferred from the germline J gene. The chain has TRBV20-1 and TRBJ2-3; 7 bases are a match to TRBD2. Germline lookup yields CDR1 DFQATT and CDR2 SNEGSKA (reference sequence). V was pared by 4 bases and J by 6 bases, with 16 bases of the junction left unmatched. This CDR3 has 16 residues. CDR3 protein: CSANRGREPTHDTQYF. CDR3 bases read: TGCAGTGCTAACAGAGGGCGGGAGCCGACACATGATACG.

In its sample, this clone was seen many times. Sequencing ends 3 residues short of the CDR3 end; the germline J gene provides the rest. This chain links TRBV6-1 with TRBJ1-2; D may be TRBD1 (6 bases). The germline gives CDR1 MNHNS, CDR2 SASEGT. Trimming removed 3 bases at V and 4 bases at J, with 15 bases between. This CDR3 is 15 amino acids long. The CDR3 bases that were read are TGTGCCAGCAGTGAGAGGCCGGGACAACTCTATGGC. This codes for CASSERPGQLYG. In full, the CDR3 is CASSERPGQLYGYTF.

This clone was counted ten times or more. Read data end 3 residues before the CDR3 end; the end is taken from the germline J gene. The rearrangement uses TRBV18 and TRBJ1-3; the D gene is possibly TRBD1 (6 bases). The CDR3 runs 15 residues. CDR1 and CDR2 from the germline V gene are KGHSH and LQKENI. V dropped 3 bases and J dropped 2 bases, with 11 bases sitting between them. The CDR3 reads CASSPTTGAGNTIYF. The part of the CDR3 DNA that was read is TGTGCCAGCTCACCGACGACAGGAGCTGGAAACACC. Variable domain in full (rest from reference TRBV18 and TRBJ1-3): NAGVMQNPRHLVRRRGQEARLRCSPMKGHSHVYWYRQLPEEGLKFMVYLQKENIIDESGMPKERFSAEFPKEGPSILRIQQVVRGDSAAYFCASSPTTGAGNTIYFGEGSWLTVV.

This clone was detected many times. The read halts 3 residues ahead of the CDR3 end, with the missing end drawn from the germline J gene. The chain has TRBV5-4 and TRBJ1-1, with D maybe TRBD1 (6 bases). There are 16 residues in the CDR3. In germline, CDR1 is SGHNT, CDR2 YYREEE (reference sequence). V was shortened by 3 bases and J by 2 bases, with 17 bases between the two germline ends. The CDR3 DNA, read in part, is TGTGCCAGCAGCTGGGGAAGCGGGGACAAAAACACTGAA. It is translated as CASSWGSGDKNTE. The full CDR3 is CASSWGSGDKNTEAFF.

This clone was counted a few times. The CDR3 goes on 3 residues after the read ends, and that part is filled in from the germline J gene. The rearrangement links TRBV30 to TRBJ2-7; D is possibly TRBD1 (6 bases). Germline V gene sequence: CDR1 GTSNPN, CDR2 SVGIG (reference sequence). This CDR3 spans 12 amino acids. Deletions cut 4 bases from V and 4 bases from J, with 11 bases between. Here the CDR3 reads CAWMSDSYEQYF. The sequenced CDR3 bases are TGTGCCTGGATGTCGGACAGTTACGAG.

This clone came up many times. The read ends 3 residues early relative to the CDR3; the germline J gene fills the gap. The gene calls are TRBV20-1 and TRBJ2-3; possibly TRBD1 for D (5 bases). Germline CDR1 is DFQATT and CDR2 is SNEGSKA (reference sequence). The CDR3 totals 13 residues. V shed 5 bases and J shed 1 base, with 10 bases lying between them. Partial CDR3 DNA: TGCAGTGCTCCAGGGTGGGGCACAGATACG. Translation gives CSAPGWGTDT. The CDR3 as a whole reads CSAPGWGTDTQYF.